This T cell receptor beta chain derives from a study of neurological immune-mediated disorders. This clonotype has ten or more counts. Its specificity is unknown. Regarding the study as a whole: It was the repertoires of 18 of 34 multiple sclerosis patients that phylogenetic grouping placed in one related-CDR3 cluster, which is a possible signature.

The team produced cDNA through 5'RACE using 10-nucleotide random UMIs. From the 5' RACE reads, TCRdb called clonotypes with MiXCR, one entry per CDR3 protein. The data hold some 22,000 distinct CDR3 sequences, with 17% observed a single time. The CDR3 spans 15 residues. The germline V gene has CDR1 SGHRS and CDR2 YFSETQ. Trimming removed 10 bases from V and 6 bases from J; junction bases left unmatched: 17. Sorted libraries came from 1 million CD4+ or CD8+ T cells. What was sequenced was CD8+ T cells from blood. The chain uses TRBV5-1 and TRBJ1-2; 8 bases fit TRBD1. The sequence derives from a woman aged 18-35 years with multiple sclerosis. The CDR3 nucleotides read TGCGCCGGTTGCTGTTACAGGGGGAAGAAGGATGGCTACACCTTC. This encodes CAGCCYRGKKDGYTF.